Shown below are 10 T cell receptor beta chains from a single sample sequenced in a study of T cell changes during pregnancy in multiple sclerosis. Here immunoSEQ multiplex PCR was the method, and the copy in TCRdb shows in-frame clones only, minus some. The sample holds under 100,000 clones, about 95% seen once. The sequencing here drew on peripheral blood, taken in the second trimester of pregnancy. Receptors were obtained from a female donor with multiple sclerosis, enrolled in a pregnancy study.

The table lists this clone with a few counts. The J gene is TRBJ2-7, the V gene TRBV11-2; the D gene is possibly TRBD2 (6 bases). CDR1 SGHAT and CDR2 FQNNGV come from the germline V gene. The CDR3 extends over 14 amino acids. Trimming cost V 5 bases and J 2 bases, with 13 bases left between them. CDR3 coding DNA: TGTGCCAGCAGCCCATGGGACTTTACCTACGAGCAGTACTTC. Its protein is CASSPWDFTYEQYF.

This chain joins TRBV5-5 and TRBJ1-1; D is unclear. V was trimmed by 3 bases and J by 0 bases, leaving 6 bases between them. Looked up from germline, CDR1 is SGHKS and CDR2 is YYEKEE (reference sequence). The CDR3 sequence is 13 residues long. The CDR3 nucleotides are TGTGCCAGCAGCTGGGCCATGAACACTGAAGCTTTCTTT. Protein product: CASSWAMNTEAFF.

The rearrangement links TRBV27 to TRBJ2-7, with D maybe TRBD2 (5 bases). The CDR3 runs to 12 residues. V was cut by 2 bases and J by 7 bases, with 9 bases left in between. Germline CDR1 is MNHEY and CDR2 is SMNVEV (reference sequence). CDR3 loop: CASSLRSGEQYF. The CDR3 nucleotides are TGTGCCAGCAGTTTAAGGTCGGGGGAGCAGTACTTC.

This chain uses TRBV7-9 with TRBJ2-7, with 8 bases aligning to TRBD1. Losses at the gene ends were 4 bases for V and 5 bases for J; bases not matched to a gene: 16. There are 17 residues in the CDR3. CDR1 and CDR2 from the germline V gene are SEHNR and FQNEAQ (reference sequence). The CDR3 DNA reads TGTGCCAGCAGCTCTCCTGTCACGCCAGGGGGCTTCGACGAGCAGTACTTC. It encodes CASSSPVTPGGFDEQYF.

The chain recombines TRBV12-2 with TRBJ2-7; the DNA was not compared with TRBD2, the D call given in the table. TRBV12-2 is a pseudogene segment. There are 16 residues in the CDR3. In DNA form, the CDR3 reads TGTGCAAGTCGCTTAGTATTGGCTAGCGGCTCCTACGAGCAGTACTTC. Translated: CASRLVLASGSYEQYF.

The chain is built from TRBV28 and TRBJ2-1, with 9 bases identical to TRBD1. Germline values: CDR1 MDHEN, CDR2 SYDVKM. The CDR3 totals 15 residues. J was trimmed by 3 bases and V by 6 bases; bases with no gene match: 6. CDR3 sequence (DNA): TGTGCCAGCAGCCCGACAGGGGGAGGCTACAATGAGCAGTTCTTC. Its translation: CASSPTGGGYNEQFF.

The chain is built from TRBV28 and TRBJ2-5; maybe TRBD2 (6 bases). CDR1 is MDHEN, CDR2 SYDVKM, per germline. V lost 4 bases and J 3 bases, leaving 6 bases between the germline ends. The CDR3 loop spans 12 amino acids. CDR3 residues: CASSWGEETQYF. CDR3 in DNA: TGTGCCAGCAGTTGGGGGGAAGAGACCCAGTACTTC. The complete variable domain, with remaining parts taken from reference TRBV28 and TRBJ2-5, reads DVKVTQSSRYLVKRTGEKVFLECVQDMDHENMFWYRQDPGLGLRLIYFSYDVKMKEKGDIPEGYSVSREKKERFSLILESASTNQTSMYLCASSWGEETQYFGPGTRLLVL.

V and J are TRBV27 and TRBJ1-1; D not resolved. The CDR3 loop spans 13 amino acids. V shed 2 bases and J shed 2 bases, with 6 bases lying between them. The germline V gene has CDR1 MNHEY and CDR2 SMNVEV (reference sequence). The CDR3 protein is CASSLTTNTEAFF. The CDR3 DNA reads TGTGCCAGCAGTTTAACCACAAACACTGAAGCTTTCTTT.

The chain couples TRBV27 to TRBJ2-1, with 11 bases that match TRBD2. Trimming took 5 bases from V and 6 from J; bases not matched to a gene: 6. CDR1 and CDR2 (germline): MNHEY, SMNVEV (reference sequence). CDR3 length equals 15 residues. CDR3 sequence: CASSPRGTSGNEQFF. The DNA of the CDR3 is TGTGCCAGCAGTCCAAGGGGGACTAGCGGCAATGAGCAGTTCTTC.

This chain connects TRBV30 to TRBJ2-5; 9 nucleotides agree with TRBD1. V trimming: 6 bases; J trimming: 4 bases; junction bases outside the gene matches: 6. The length of the CDR3 is 13 residues. CDR1 and CDR2 (germline): GTSNPN, SVGIG (reference sequence). CDR3 in DNA: TGTGCCTGTAGGACAGGGGTCGGAGAGACCCAGTACTTC. It is translated as CACRTGVGETQYF.